This TCR beta chain is drawn from a study of tumor-infiltrating lymphocytes in primary liver carcinoma. Germline assignment: CDR1 MNHEY and CDR2 SVGEGT. The CDR3 sequence is 15 residues long. A primer matching the constant region was used to make TCR beta cDNA from 500 to 600 ng of total RNA. Employing slightly modified ARM-PCR, three nested multiplex PCR rounds were run, and these gave rise to the TCR beta libraries. The first two PCR rounds used TRBV1-TRBV30 primers with a Cbeta primer, 10 cycles each. TCRdb recomputed calls from the multiplex PCR reads with MiXCR, one row per CDR3 protein. This sample has approximately 45,000 distinct CDR3 sequences, with roughly 77% found just once. On this clonotype: The CDR3 does not close with the conserved phenylalanine or tryptophan, likely indicating a read error.

The tissue used was unsorted bulk material of about 19-34 mg. RNA and DNA were co-extracted from it with the AllPrep DNA/RNA mini kit. Sequenced: tumor-adjacent normal liver tissue. The chain combines TRBV6-2 or TRBV6-3 with TRBJ2-1; 10 bases are shared with TRBD2. This TCR came from a woman aged 30 to 39 with primary liver carcinoma and hepatitis B virus infection. The CDR3 loop reads CAGSRGTSEYNEQFL. The CDR3 coding sequence is TGTGCCGGCAGCCGAGGGACTAGCGAGTACAATGAGCAGTTCCTC.